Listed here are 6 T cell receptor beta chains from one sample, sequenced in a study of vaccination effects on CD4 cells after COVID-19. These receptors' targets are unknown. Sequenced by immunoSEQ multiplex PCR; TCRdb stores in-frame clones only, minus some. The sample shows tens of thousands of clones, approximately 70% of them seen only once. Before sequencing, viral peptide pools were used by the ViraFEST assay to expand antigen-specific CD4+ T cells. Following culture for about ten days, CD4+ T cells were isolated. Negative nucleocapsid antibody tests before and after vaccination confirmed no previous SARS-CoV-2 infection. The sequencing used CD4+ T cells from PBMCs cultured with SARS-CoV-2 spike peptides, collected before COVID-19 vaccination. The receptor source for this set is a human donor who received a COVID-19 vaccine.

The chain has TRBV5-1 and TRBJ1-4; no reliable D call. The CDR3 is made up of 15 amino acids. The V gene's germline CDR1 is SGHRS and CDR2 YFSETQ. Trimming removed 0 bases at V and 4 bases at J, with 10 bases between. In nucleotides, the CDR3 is TGCGCCAGCAGCTTGGCCGGGCCGAGTAATGAAAAACTGTTTTTT. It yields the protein CASSLAGPSNEKLFF.

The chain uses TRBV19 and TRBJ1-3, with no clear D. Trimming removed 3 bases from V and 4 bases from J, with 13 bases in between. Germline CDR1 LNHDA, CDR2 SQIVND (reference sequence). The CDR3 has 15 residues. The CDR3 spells CASSMTTFSGNTIYF. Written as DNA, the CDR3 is TGTGCCAGTAGTATGACGACATTTTCAGGAAACACCATATATTTT.

CDR3: CATSASGTSTDTQYF. The CDR3 region has the DNA TGTGCCACCAGTGCTAGCGGGACTAGCACAGATACGCAGTATTTT. The V call is TRBV24-1, the J call TRBJ2-3; 9 bases fit TRBD2. This CDR3 comprises 15 residues. V shed 5 bases and J 0 bases; nucleotides not matched to a gene: 2. Germline CDR1 and CDR2: KGHDR and SFDVKD.

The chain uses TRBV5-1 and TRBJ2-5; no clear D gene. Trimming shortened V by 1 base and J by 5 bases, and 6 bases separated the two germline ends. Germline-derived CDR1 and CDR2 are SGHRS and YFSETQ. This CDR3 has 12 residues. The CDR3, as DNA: TGCGCCAGCAGCTTGAACCCCGAGACCCAGTACTTC. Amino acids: CASSLNPETQYF.

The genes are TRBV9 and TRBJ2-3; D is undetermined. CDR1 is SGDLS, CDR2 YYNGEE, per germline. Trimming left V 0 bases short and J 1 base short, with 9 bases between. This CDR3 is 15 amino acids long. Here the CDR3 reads CASSVGDVRTDTQYF. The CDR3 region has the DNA TGTGCCAGCAGCGTAGGGGATGTCCGCACAGATACGCAGTATTTT.

The CDR3 loop is CSATPGEEQYF. The CDR3 DNA reads TGCAGTGCTACCCCCGGGGAAGAGCAGTACTTC. The chain employs TRBV20-1 and TRBJ2-7, with D maybe TRBD2 (5 bases). Germline assignment: CDR1 DFQATT and CDR2 SNEGSKA (reference sequence). V was trimmed by 4 bases and J by 7 bases, leaving 11 bases between them. This CDR3 has 11 amino acids.